A selection of T cell receptor beta chains follows, all from one sample in a study of beta chain features in type 1 diabetes. TCRdb's copy holds only in-frame clones and misses some; the assay was immunoSEQ multiplex PCR. The sample consists of a few hundred thousand clones, around 10% of them appearing once. Sequencing was performed on central memory CD4+ T cells from blood. These receptors came from a young man with type 1 diabetes. The CDR3 runs from the conserved cysteine through the conserved F or W. D genes are given only for firm matches. The size of a clone is reported for some rows only, either as once, few or many, or as a class for expanded clones.

J gene | D gene | clone size | V gene | CDR3 DNA | CDR3 protein
TRBJ2-3 | NA | few | TRBV27 | TGTGCCAGCAGCTTGTCAGGATATTTCACAGATACGCAGTATTTT | CASSLSGYFTDTQYF
TRBJ2-1 | TRBD1 | many | TRBV18 | TGTGCCAGCTCACCGGGAAAGGGGGCGGTTTGGCAGTTCTTC | CASSPGKGAVWQFF
TRBJ2-1 | TRBD1 | many | TRBV2 | TGTGCCAGCAGTCCCGACAGGGACAATGAGCAGTTCTTC | CASSPDRDNEQFF
TRBJ1-1 | TRBD1 | few | TRBV5-1 | TGCGCCAGCAGCCCCCAAAATCCGGGACAGGGTGAAGCTTTCTTT | CASSPQNPGQGEAFF
TRBJ2-3 | NA | NA | TRBV9 | TGTGCCAGCAGCTCCGGGCAGAGTGTAGAGCCAGATACGCAGTATTTT | CASSSGQSVEPDTQYF
TRBJ2-5 | TRBD1 | few | TRBV5-1 | TGCGCCAGCAGCTACGGGACAGTACAAGAGACCCAGTACTTC | CASSYGTVQETQYF
TRBJ2-1 | NA | few | TRBV11-2 | TGTGCCAGCAGTCCCGCCCAGTACGAGCAGTTCTTC | CASSPAQYEQFF
TRBJ2-1 | NA | few | TRBV4-1 | TGCGCCAGCAGCTCAGGGGATGGGGGCCTAGTGGATAATGAGCAGTTCTTC | CASSSGDGGLVDNEQFF
TRBJ2-2 | TRBD2 | few | TRBV7-6 | TGTGCCAGCAACAGTAGGACTAGCGGAAGTAACACCGGGGAGCTGTTTTTT | CASNSRTSGSNTGELFF
TRBJ1-5 | NA | few | TRBV2 | TGTGCCAGCAGACAGGACAGCAATCAGCCCCAGCATTTT | CASRQDSNQPQHF
TRBJ2-7 | TRBD1 | NA | TRBV6-5 | TGTGCCAGCAGTTACCAGACAGGGTCCTACGAGCAGTACTTC | CASSYQTGSYEQYF
TRBJ1-1 | NA | NA | TRBV27 | TGTGCCAGCAGTTTGCGGGGGGCTGGGTACACTGAAGCTTTCTTT | CASSLRGAGYTEAFF
TRBJ1-1 | NA | few | TRBV28 | TGTGCCAGCAGTTTCGGGGATATGAACACTGAAGCTTTCTTT | CASSFGDMNTEAFF
TRBJ1-1 | NA | few | TRBV28 | TGTGCCAGCAGCTTAACCTCGGGGCCTCCGAGGTTGCAAGCTTTCTTT | CASSLTSGPPRLQAFF